What follows is one T cell receptor beta chain and its context. Its antigen is not identified. The data originate from a study of identical twins. Template switching added a universal primer site, and cDNA bore unique molecular identifiers. TCRdb fed the 5' RACE reads into MiXCR, producing one record per CDR3 protein. The profile shows roughly 1,500,000 distinct CDR3 sequences, roughly a third of them singletons. Per germline, CDR1 MNHNY and CDR2 SVGAGI (reference sequence). CDR3 size: 16 residues. General study findings and limits: Recombination models fit unrelated individuals' TCR alpha sharing but underestimated twins'. In cord blood, abundant beta clonotypes had fewer insertions; memory showed no trend.

The V call is TRBV6-6, the J call TRBJ2-7; D is ambiguous. The J call could be wrong; TRBJ2-5 is a better fit for the DNA end. Sequenced: cord blood. The sequence was collected from a newborn girl in good health. CDR3 coding DNA: TGTGCCAGCCGATCATATAATGGCGCCGGTAGGGAGACCCAGTACTTC. Translating gives CASRSYNGAGRETQYF.